Presented here are 21 T cell receptor beta chains from one specimen sequenced in a study of blood T cell repertoires in COVID-19. The data were produced by immunoSEQ multiplex PCR, yet TCRdb's version contains in-frame clones alone and is incomplete. The table includes more than 95,000 clones, approximately 90% detected once. Material: peripheral blood. These receptor sequences come from a human donor with active COVID-19. The donor label of this sample is uncertain.

The CDR3 coding sequence is TGTGCCAGCAGTTTATGGCAGAATGAAGCTTTCTTT. Translated: CASSLWQNEAFF. The chain couples TRBV28 to TRBJ1-1; D unresolved. The V end was cut by 0 bases, the J end by 7 bases, with 6 bases between. Germline CDR1 is MDHEN and CDR2 is SYDVKM. The CDR3 has 12 amino acids.

CDR3 sequence (DNA): TGTGCCAGCATCAAACTCAATGGTCTACAAGAGACCCAGTACTTC. Encoded protein: CASIKLNGLQETQYF. The chain uses TRBV28 and TRBJ2-5, with D unclear. CDR1 is MDHEN and CDR2 is SYDVKM in the germline V gene. Trimming left V 7 bases short and J 2 bases short, with 17 bases between. This CDR3 is 15 amino acids long.

The rearrangement links TRBV4-3 to TRBJ1-4, with 7 positions matching TRBD1. Trimming at V came to 0 bases and at J to 8 bases, leaving 6 bases not matched to a gene. The CDR3 has 15 amino acids. Germline CDR1 is LGHNA and CDR2 is YSLEER. This CDR3 is CASSQDTGVREKLFF. In nucleotides, the CDR3 is TGCGCCAGCAGCCAAGATACAGGGGTGCGGGAAAAACTGTTTTTT.

V gene TRBV6-5 combines with J gene TRBJ1-3, with D possibly matching TRBD1 (6 bases). Germline V gene lookup returns CDR1 MNHEY and CDR2 SVGAGI. The CDR3 extends over 15 amino acids. The V and J ends lost 8 bases and 0 bases respectively, with 14 bases between them. This CDR3 reads CASYDSRGSGNTIYF. DNA for the CDR3: TGTGCCAGCTACGACTCCAGGGGCTCTGGAAACACCATATATTTT.

This chain joins TRBV18 and TRBJ1-3; D unresolved. CDR1 and CDR2 from the germline V gene are KGHSH and LQKENI. The CDR3 length is 16 residues. The V end was cut by 3 bases, the J end by 0 bases, with 12 bases between. CDR3 amino acids: CASSPQSTNSGNTIYF. DNA of the CDR3: TGTGCCAGCTCACCCCAGAGCACTAACTCTGGAAACACCATATATTTT.

This chain connects TRBV7-2 to TRBJ2-3; the D is unclear. The germline V gene has CDR1 SGHTA and CDR2 FQGNSA. The ends were cut back, 3 bases at V and 6 bases at J, with 7 bases in the middle. This CDR3 is built from 12 residues. The CDR3 sequence is CASSFHGDTQYF. CDR3 DNA sequence: TGTGCCAGCAGCTTTCACGGGGATACGCAGTATTTT.

With respect to this clone: Relative to the germline gene, one junction end is altered; a read error may explain this. The V gene is TRBV7-7, the J gene TRBJ2-1; D unclear. Germline V gene sequence: CDR1 SSHAT, CDR2 FNYEAQ (reference sequence). The CDR3 is 13 amino acids. CDR3 loop: CASSTNPYNEQFF. The CDR3 nucleotides are TGTGCTAGCAGCACAAACCCCTACAATGAGCAGTTCTTC.

The chain carries TRBV28 and TRBJ1-1; possibly TRBD1 for D (6 bases). Germline V gives CDR1 MDHEN, CDR2 SYDVKM. This CDR3 region has 15 residues. V was cut by 3 bases and J by 4 bases, with 15 bases left in between. CDR3 sequence: CASSFSGEGVTEAFF. The CDR3 nucleotides read TGTGCCAGCAGTTTTTCAGGGGAAGGAGTCACTGAAGCTTTCTTT.

CDR3 sequence: CASSLSPSQPQHF. As DNA, the CDR3 is TGTGCCAGCAGTTTATCCCCCAGTCAGCCCCAGCATTTT. The genes are TRBV27 and TRBJ1-5; D ambiguous. V was trimmed by 0 bases and J by 6 bases, leaving 6 bases between them. Germline CDR1 MNHEY, CDR2 SMNVEV (reference sequence). The CDR3 is 13 amino acids.

The rearrangement joins TRBV7-6 to TRBJ1-6; 8 nucleotides agree with TRBD1. The CDR3 has 15 amino acids. Germline loops: CDR1 SGHVS, CDR2 FNYEAQ. V lost 5 bases to trimming and J lost 7 bases; unmatched junction nucleotides: 7. The CDR3 DNA is TGTGCCAGCAGCCCCCGGACAGGGACAAATTCACCCCTCCACTTT. Its translation is CASSPRTGTNSPLHF.

This sequence joins TRBV6-5 and TRBJ1-2; no firm D call. CDR1 MNHEY and CDR2 SVGAGI come from the germline V gene. The CDR3 is 15 residues long. The V gene lost 4 bases and the J gene lost 2 bases, with 14 bases spanning the gap. The CDR3 here is CASSSAGGANYGYTF. CDR3 nucleotides: TGTGCCAGCAGTTCAGCGGGTGGAGCGAACTATGGCTACACCTTC.

The gene calls are TRBV6-2 or TRBV6-3 and TRBJ2-5, with D maybe TRBD1 (5 bases). The CDR3 spans 15 residues. Germline-derived CDR1 and CDR2 are MNHEY and SVGEGT. V lost 1 base and J lost 5, with 14 bases in between. The CDR3 here is CASSYWGRGEETQYF. In DNA, the CDR3 is TGTGCCAGCAGTTACTGGGGCCGCGGTGAGGAGACCCAGTACTTC.

V is TRBV7-2 and J is TRBJ2-5, with D unresolved. Deletions cut 1 base from V and 3 bases from J, with 9 bases between. Germline V lookup: CDR1 SGHTA, CDR2 FQGNSA. The CDR3 spans 14 residues. Written as DNA, the CDR3 is TGTGCCAGCAGCTTAGTACCCCAGAAAGAGACCCAGTACTTC. Protein: CASSLVPQKETQYF.

This clone was picked up a small number of times. CDR3 bases: TGTGCCAGCAGTTTGGACGGGACTACTAGCACAGATACGCAGTATTTT. It encodes CASSLDGTTSTDTQYF. This chain connects TRBV27 to TRBJ2-3; 7 bases agree with TRBD2. This CDR3 contains 16 residues. Trimming cost V 3 bases and J 0 bases; bases outside gene matches: 6. Germline assignment: CDR1 MNHEY and CDR2 SMNVEV (reference sequence).

The V call is TRBV4-3, the J call TRBJ2-5; 7 bases fit TRBD2. The V and J ends lost 5 bases and 5 bases, in that order; junction bases with no gene match: 5. This CDR3 is 13 amino acids long. Germline loops: CDR1 LGHNA, CDR2 YSLEER. DNA for the CDR3: TGCGCCAGCAGCACTGACGGGGGGGAGACCCAGTACTTC. Protein: CASSTDGGETQYF.

This chain links TRBV3-1 (or the pseudogene TRBV3-2) with TRBJ1-2; D is unresolved. The germline V and J ends were trimmed by 0 bases and 6 bases, with 11 bases remaining between them. This CDR3 spans 14 amino acids. The germline V gene encodes CDR1 LGHDT and CDR2 YNNKEL (reference sequence). CDR3 nucleotides: TGTGCCAGCAGCCAAGATCGAGGAGGGCATGGCTACACCTTC. It translates to CASSQDRGGHGYTF.

This clone appeared once. This sequence joins TRBV7-9 and TRBJ1-1, with TRBD1 matching 7 bases. There are 15 residues in the CDR3. Trimming took 5 bases from V and 1 from J; bases not matched to a gene: 7. The germline V gene encodes CDR1 SEHNR and CDR2 FQNEAQ (reference sequence). The CDR3 nucleotides read TGTGCCAGCAGCCCAGAGGGACAGAGGAACACTGAAGCTTTCTTT. This translates into CASSPEGQRNTEAFF.

This clone was found a few times. The chain recombines TRBV7-2 with TRBJ2-3; D not resolved. The CDR3 is made up of 14 amino acids. Germline loops: CDR1 SGHTA, CDR2 FQGNSA. Trimming took off 3 bases at V and 2 bases at J, with 9 bases between the two ends. The CDR3 here is CASSFSRFTDTQYF. CDR3 coding DNA: TGTGCCAGCAGCTTCTCGCGGTTCACAGATACGCAGTATTTT.

The rearrangement joins TRBV12-3 or TRBV12-4 to TRBJ2-1; no clear D gene. Trimming removed 1 base from V and 7 bases from J, with 5 bases in between. There are 12 residues in the CDR3. CDR3 residues: CASSLGPNEQFF. The DNA of the CDR3 is TGTGCCAGCAGTTTAGGGCCGAATGAGCAGTTCTTC.

For this clone: A junction boundary mismatches the germline segment, possibly from a read error. The chain is built from TRBV4-3 and TRBJ1-2, with D maybe TRBD1 (6 bases). The CDR3 extends over 12 amino acids. Germline V gives CDR1 LGHNA, CDR2 YSLEER. In nucleotides, the CDR3 is TGCGCCAGCAGCCAAGCCAGCGGACAGTTTTACTTC. It is translated as CASSQASGQFYF.

The chain links TRBV5-6 to TRBJ1-2, with 11 nucleotides matching TRBD1. The CDR3 sequence is 19 residues long. Germline V gives CDR1 SGHDT, CDR2 YYEEEE. V was pared by 3 bases and J by 1 base, with 14 bases of the junction left unmatched. The CDR3 loop is CASSSRLRDRGFNNYGYTF. The CDR3, as DNA: TGTGCCAGCAGCTCTAGGCTGCGGGACAGGGGGTTCAATAACTATGGCTACACCTTC.